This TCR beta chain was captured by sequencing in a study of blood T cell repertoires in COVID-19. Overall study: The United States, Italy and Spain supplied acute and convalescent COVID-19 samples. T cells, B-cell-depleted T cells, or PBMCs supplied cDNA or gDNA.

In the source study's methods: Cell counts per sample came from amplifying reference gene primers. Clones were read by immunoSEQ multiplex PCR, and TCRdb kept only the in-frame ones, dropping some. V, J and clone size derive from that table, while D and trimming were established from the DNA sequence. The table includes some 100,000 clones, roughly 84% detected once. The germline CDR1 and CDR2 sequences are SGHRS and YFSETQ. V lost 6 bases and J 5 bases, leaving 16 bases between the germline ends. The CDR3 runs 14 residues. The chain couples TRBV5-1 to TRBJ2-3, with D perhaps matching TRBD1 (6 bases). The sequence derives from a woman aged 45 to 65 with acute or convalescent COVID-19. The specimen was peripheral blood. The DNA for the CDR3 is TGCGCCAGCAAGTCCCTCCAGGGACAAGATACGCAGTATTTT. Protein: CASKSLQGQDTQYF.